This T cell receptor beta chain was sequenced for a study of long-term antiretroviral therapy in people with HIV. Everyone in the study who had HIV was treated in the United States. Until DNA extraction, the samples held between 1-10 million cryopreserved PBMC. Survey-level immunoSEQ v3.0 assays were run. Sequencing was directed toward about 40,000-55,000 T-cell genomes in each sample. Only in-frame clones appear in the TCRdb table, and some are missing; sequencing was by immunoSEQ multiplex PCR. The sample consists of about 17,000 clones, 85% to 95% of them appearing once. Worth noting for this clone: As yet, its antigen is unknown.

This CDR3 has 14 residues. Per the germline V gene, CDR1 is SGHRS and CDR2 is YFSETQ. Trimming stripped 5 bases from V and 2 bases from J, with 10 bases between. Study-wide findings and caveats: Information on adherence, resistance and therapy changes was unavailable.

The TCR comes from a man aged 25 to 40 with HIV. The chain combines TRBV5-1 with TRBJ2-2; D gene uncertain. The sequences come from unsorted PBMCs, collected more than 10 years after starting antiretroviral therapy. CDR3 residues: CASSPGPNTGELFF. CDR3 coding DNA: TGCGCCAGCAGTCCCGGGCCCAACACCGGGGAGCTGTTTTTT.